The next 5 T cell receptor beta chains were all read from a single sample in a study of cytomegalovirus exposure and HLA in healthy donors. Researchers ran the PCR with 60 Vbeta and 13 Jbeta primers. Only in-frame clones appear in the TCRdb table, and some are missing; sequencing was by immunoSEQ multiplex PCR. The sample shows about 130,000 clones, over 75% of them seen only once. The sample comprised PBMCs. The receptors were sampled from a woman aged 40 to 55 in good health and CMV-seropositive.

Only one count was recorded for this clone. The V gene is TRBV5-6, the J gene TRBJ2-3; 12 nucleotides line up with TRBD2. Trimming at V came to 3 bases and at J to 3 bases, leaving 5 bases not matched to a gene. CDR1 SGHDT and CDR2 YYEEEE come from the germline V gene. There are 16 residues in the CDR3. The CDR3 DNA reads as TGTGCCAGCAGCTCAGTGACTAGCGGGAGAACAGATACGCAGTATTTT. Residues: CASSSVTSGRTDTQYF.

This sequence joins TRBV5-1 and TRBJ2-3; TRBD1 is a possible D gene (6 bases). The CDR3 extends over 14 amino acids. Germline V gene data show CDR1 as SGHRS and CDR2 as YFSETQ. Trimming cost V 0 bases and J 4 bases, with 9 bases left between them. The CDR3 nucleotides read TGCGCCAGCAGCTTGGGACAGGACGCAGATACGCAGTATTTT. It is translated as CASSLGQDADTQYF.

The chain has TRBV2 and TRBJ2-3; D is uncertain. The germline gives CDR1 SNHLY, CDR2 FYNNEI. This CDR3 comprises 16 residues. Deletions cut 5 bases from V and 1 base from J, with 16 bases between. CDR3 bases: TGTGCCAGCAGTCACTCGACTCTCTTGGGCACAGATACGCAGTATTTT. Residues: CASSHSTLLGTDTQYF.

V and J are TRBV7-8 and TRBJ2-1; possibly TRBD1 for D (5 bases). Germline CDR1 SGHVS, CDR2 FQNEAQ. The CDR3 is made up of 13 amino acids. V was shortened by 4 bases and J by 6 bases, with 10 bases between the two germline ends. CDR3 amino acids: CASSSERGNEQFF. CDR3 nucleotide sequence: TGTGCCAGCAGCTCCGAAAGGGGCAATGAGCAGTTCTTC.

The rearrangement links TRBV27 to TRBJ2-5, with a tentative D call TRBD2 (6 bases). CDR1 MNHEY and CDR2 SMNVEV come from the germline V gene (reference sequence). This CDR3 region has 13 residues. V lost 3 bases, J lost 5 bases, and 10 bases lay in between. The CDR3 nucleotides are TGTGCCAGCAGTTTGGGGGGAGTGGAGACCCAGTACTTC. Translating it yields CASSLGGVETQYF.